The rows below give T cell receptor beta chains drawn from one sample of a study of T cells after yellow fever vaccination. TCRdb re-called the 5' RACE reads through MiXCR, storing one row per CDR3 protein. The sample lists 200,000 to 250,000 distinct CDR3 sequences, 6.9% occurring once. This material consisted of CD4+ T cells sorted from PBMCs, taken 15 days after the yellow fever booster vaccination. All receptors come from a man aged 25 to 40 who received the YFV17D yellow fever vaccine. Both conserved end residues are part of each CDR3. A D gene is named only where the DNA matches it firmly. Not every row has a clone size; where given, it reads once, few, many or a size class.

clone size	V gene	D gene	J gene	CDR3 protein	CDR3 DNA
few	TRBV6-5	NA	TRBJ1-1	CASRDLGSNTEAFF	TGTGCCAGCAGAGACCTCGGGAGTAACACTGAAGCTTTCTTT
many	TRBV12-3/TRBV12-4	TRBD2	TRBJ2-2	CATRLASTGELFF	TGTGCCACCAGACTAGCGTCGACCGGGGAGCTGTTTTTT
NA	TRBV6-1	NA	TRBJ1-2	CASSEITGPYGYTF	TGTGCCAGCAGTGAAATTACGGGGCCTTATGGCTACACCTTC
NA	TRBV20-1	NA	TRBJ2-5	CGGLLHGETQYF	TGCGGGGGACTCCTTCACGGAGAGACCCAGTACTTC
few	TRBV3-1	TRBD1	TRBJ2-7	CASSPRQGVAYEQYF	TGTGCCAGCAGCCCACGACAGGGGGTGGCCTACGAGCAGTACTTC
few	TRBV5-1	TRBD1	TRBJ2-1	CASSLGGTEYNEQFF	TGCGCCAGCAGCTTGGGTGGGACAGAATACAATGAGCAGTTCTTC
NA	TRBV10-3	NA	TRBJ2-7	CAISESQLERYEQYF	TGTGCCATCAGTGAGTCTCAATTAGAACGGTACGAGCAGTACTTC
NA	TRBV20-1	NA	TRBJ2-2	CSAREWGELFF	TGCAGTGCTAGAGAATGGGGGGAGCTGTTTTTT
few	TRBV12-3/TRBV12-4	NA	TRBJ2-3	CASSQNQDRDTQYF	TGTGCCAGCAGTCAAAACCAAGACAGAGATACGCAGTATTTT
NA	TRBV20-1	NA	TRBJ1-1	CSARSVRVYTEAFF	TGCAGTGCTAGAAGTGTAAGGGTTTACACTGAAGCTTTCTTT
many	TRBV5-1	NA	TRBJ2-5	CASSLAPSDQETQYF	TGCGCCAGCAGCTTGGCCCCTAGCGACCAAGAGACCCAGTACTTC
few	TRBV19	NA	TRBJ1-1	CASSIRVDTEAFF	TGTGCCAGTAGTATCAGGGTGGATACTGAAGCTTTCTTT
many	TRBV20-1	TRBD2	TRBJ2-3	CSALAGEGTDTQYF	TGCAGTGCCCTAGCGGGAGAGGGCACAGATACGCAGTATTTT
NA	TRBV7-9	TRBD2	TRBJ2-3	CIAGYTDTQYF	TGCATAGCGGGGTACACAGATACGCAGTATTTT
NA	TRBV11-3	NA	TRBJ2-5	CASSEDASRETQYF	TGTGCCAGCAGCGAGGACGCTTCCCGAGAGACCCAGTACTTC
few	TRBV23-1	NA	TRBJ1-3	CASSHPGNTIYF	TGCGCCAGCAGTCACCCTGGAAACACCATATATTTT
NA	TRBV18	TRBD2	TRBJ2-1	CASSPPRAGVSNEQFF	TGTGCCAGCTCACCACCGCGGGCGGGAGTTAGCAATGAGCAGTTCTTC
few	TRBV7-9	NA	TRBJ2-3	CASSPGLFITTDTQYF	TGTGCCAGCAGCCCCGGACTCTTTATTACCACAGATACGCAGTATTTT
NA	TRBV29-1	TRBD1	TRBJ2-5	CGVGQGRETQYF	TGCGGCGTCGGACAGGGAAGAGAGACCCAGTACTTC
many	TRBV12-3/TRBV12-4	NA	TRBJ1-1	CASSSSGGPFF	TGTGCCAGCAGTTCGTCAGGCGGGCCTTTCTTT
many	TRBV5-1	NA	TRBJ2-1	CASSLDGDRSYNEQFF	TGCGCCAGCAGCTTGGATGGAGACCGCTCCTACAATGAGCAGTTCTTC
few	TRBV27	NA	TRBJ1-1	CASSLSRPDMNTEAFF	TGTGCCAGCAGTTTATCGCGTCCGGACATGAACACTGAAGCTTTCTTT
many	TRBV6-5	NA	TRBJ1-2	CASSYMGGYTF	TGTGCCAGCAGTTACATGGGTGGCTACACCTTC
many	TRBV28	TRBD2	TRBJ2-3	CASSSRASGVTDTQYF	TGTGCCAGCAGTTCTAGGGCTAGCGGGGTCACAGATACGCAGTATTTT
NA	TRBV20-1	NA	TRBJ2-3	CSASKAGDTQYF	TGCAGTGCTAGTAAAGCAGGAGATACGCAGTATTTT
NA	TRBV10-1	TRBD2	TRBJ2-3	CASSTSGPTDTQYF	TGCGCCAGCAGCACTAGCGGACCCACAGATACGCAGTATTTT
few	TRBV20-1	NA	TRBJ1-1	CSARGDKGVGTEAFF	TGCAGTGCTAGGGGCGATAAGGGGGTGGGCACTGAAGCTTTCTTT
many	TRBV20-1	NA	TRBJ2-7	CSARGETLGEQYF	TGCAGTGCTAGGGGGGAAACCCTGGGAGAGCAGTACTTC
NA	TRBV12-3/TRBV12-4	NA	TRBJ2-5	CASSLVGAGTQYF	TGTGCCAGCAGTTTGGTCGGCGCGGGGACCCAGTACTTC
NA	TRBV5-1	TRBD2	TRBJ2-7	CASSLMASGSHEQYF	TGCGCCAGCAGCTTGATGGCTAGCGGGTCCCACGAGCAGTACTTC
NA	TRBV7-6	NA	TRBJ2-3	CASSRFGLASADTQYF	TGTGCCAGCAGCAGGTTCGGTCTAGCGAGCGCAGATACGCAGTATTTT
few	TRBV5-1	NA	TRBJ2-1	CASSLVALEYEQFF	TGCGCCAGCAGCTTGGTTGCCCTGGAATATGAGCAGTTCTTC
few	TRBV6-1	NA	TRBJ1-6	CASSESADNSPLHF	TGTGCCAGCAGTGAATCCGCGGACAATTCACCCCTCCACTTT
NA	TRBV12-3/TRBV12-4	NA	TRBJ2-2	CASSSGISTGELFF	TGTGCCAGCAGTTCGGGGATAAGTACCGGGGAGCTGTTTTTT
many	TRBV3-1	NA	TRBJ1-5	CASSQDLRAEAQHF	TGTGCCAGCAGCCAAGATTTACGGGCGGAGGCCCAGCATTTT
NA	TRBV5-1	TRBD1	TRBJ2-7	CASSPDRGTREQYF	TGCGCCAGCAGTCCCGACAGGGGTACGCGCGAGCAGTACTTC
few	TRBV24-1	TRBD1	TRBJ2-3	CATSPGGNTDTQYF	TGTGCCACCAGTCCAGGGGGCAACACAGATACGCAGTATTTT
many	TRBV5-5	NA	TRBJ1-3	CASSLAGSGNTIYF	TGTGCCAGCAGCTTGGCGGGATCTGGAAACACCATATATTTT
medium-sized	TRBV20-1	TRBD2	TRBJ2-7	CSARAGLAGNYEQYF	TGCAGTGCTAGAGCGGGACTAGCGGGAAACTACGAGCAGTACTTC
few	TRBV9	NA	TRBJ2-2	CASSPHGSRSSGELFF	TGTGCCAGCAGCCCCCACGGCTCTAGGTCCTCCGGGGAGCTGTTTTTT
few	TRBV20-1	TRBD1	TRBJ2-5	CRGGDRGLFGTQYF	TGCAGGGGGGGGGACAGGGGTTTGTTCGGGACCCAGTACTTC
NA	TRBV6-1	NA	TRBJ1-2	CASRPGGGPYGYTF	TGTGCCAGCAGACCCGGCGGAGGGCCCTATGGCTACACCTTC
many	TRBV12-3/TRBV12-4	NA	TRBJ2-4	CASSSLNIQYF	TGTGCCAGCAGTTCCTTAAACATTCAGTACTTC